This TCR beta chain appears in the sequencing data of a study of blood T cell repertoires in COVID-19. Sequencing was performed with immunoSEQ multiplex PCR; in TCRdb, only in-frame clones are kept and a portion is missing. Among nearly 95,000 clones listed, almost 80% were seen once. This CDR3 has 11 residues. Germline assignment: CDR1 SNHLY and CDR2 FYNNEI. Trimming took off 4 bases at V and 10 bases at J, with 8 bases between the two ends. The J gene is TRBJ2-1, the V gene TRBV2; D remains ambiguous. The sequenced sample was peripheral blood. The sequence was collected from a human donor in a cohort sampled during active COVID-19. CDR3: CASSVWAEQFF. CDR3 DNA: TGTGCCAGCAGTGTTTGGGCCGAGCAGTTCTTC.